The clone carrying this T cell receptor beta chain occurred a few times. The data derive from a study of blood T cells in healthy people across ages. A J-beta primer mix and a sample-barcoded 5' primer were used in a second PCR of roughly 7 to 12 cycles. Using its own MiXCR run on the 5' RACE reads, TCRdb lists one record per CDR3 protein. The sample contains 1.5 million or so distinct CDR3 sequences, 35% to 45% of which appear only once. Sequencing was done on a sample of blood. The TCR was taken from a woman in her late teens or twenties in good health.

In DNA, the CDR3 is TGTGCCAGCAGCTTGTCTAGCGGGGGGTTCTACAATGAGCAGTTCTTC. Translation: CASSLSSGGFYNEQFF. The chain joins TRBV7-8 to TRBJ2-1; TRBD2 matches 11 bases. V lost 3 bases and J lost 3; bases outside the gene matches: 4. The length of the CDR3 is 16 residues. CDR1 and CDR2 (germline): SGHVS, FQNEAQ.